The 5 T cell receptor beta chains below come from one sample, sequenced in a study of shared clonotypes between healthy human individuals. Repertoires were generated with immunoSEQ multiplex PCR, while TCRdb's copy carries only in-frame clones and drops some. The sample lists about 2.4 million clones, 85% to 95% occurring once. Sequencing was performed on naive CD4+ T cells sorted from blood. As for subset: CD45RA+ positively selected. These receptors all stem from a man aged 18-30 years in good health.

This sequence joins TRBV5-1 and TRBJ2-7; TRBD1 aligns across 7 bases. The CDR3 covers 15 residues. Germline lookup yields CDR1 SGHRS and CDR2 YFSETQ. V trimming: 5 bases; J trimming: 2 bases; junction bases outside the gene matches: 10. The CDR3 DNA sequence: TGCGCCAGCAGGATAGGACAGGACAATACCTACGAGCAGTACTTC. Translation: CASRIGQDNTYEQYF.

The chain recombines TRBV7-9 with TRBJ2-7, with a weak D call TRBD1 (5 bases). The length of the CDR3 is 14 residues. V was trimmed by 1 base and J by 4 bases, leaving 11 bases between them. Germline lookup yields CDR1 SEHNR and CDR2 FQNEAQ (reference sequence). The CDR3 region is CASSLGDSGYEQYF. In DNA form, the CDR3 reads TGTGCCAGCAGCTTAGGCGACAGTGGTTACGAGCAGTACTTC.

This clone was detected only once. The rearrangement uses TRBV7-8 and TRBJ2-7; D tentatively fits TRBD1 or TRBD2 (6 bases each). The V end was cut by 5 bases, the J end by 4 bases, with 18 bases between. Germline values: CDR1 SGHVS, CDR2 FQNEAQ. This CDR3 has 15 amino acids. CDR3 nucleotide sequence: TGTGCCAGCAGCCTTGGGGGGCTAGCGAATTACGAGCAGTACTTC. Its translation is CASSLGGLANYEQYF. The full variable domain, with the rest looked up from reference TRBV7-8 and TRBJ2-7, is GAGVSQSPRYKVAKRGQDVALRCDPISGHVSLFWYQQALGQGPEFLTYFQNEAQLDKSGLPSDRFFAERPEGSVSTLKIQRTQQEDSAVYLCASSLGGLANYEQYFGPGTRLTVT.

This clone was seen a handful of times. The V gene is TRBV2, the J gene TRBJ2-7, with TRBD1 identical over 8 bases. The CDR3 has 13 amino acids. The germline V gene encodes CDR1 SNHLY and CDR2 FYNNEI. The V and J ends lost 6 bases and 5 bases, in that order; junction bases with no gene match: 6. The CDR3, as DNA: TGTGCCAGCAGAACATGGACAGGGAACGAGCAGTACTTC. It is translated as CASRTWTGNEQYF. The full variable domain, with the rest looked up from reference TRBV2 and TRBJ2-7, is EPEVTQTPSHQVTQMGQEVILRCVPISNHLYFYWYRQILGQKVEFLVSFYNNEISEKSEIFDDQFSVERPDGSNFTLKIRSTKLEDSAMYFCASRTWTGNEQYFGPGTRLTVT.

To note about this clone: Other DNA sequences in this sample translate to the same CDR3. The rearrangement uses TRBV6-5 and TRBJ2-5, with D maybe TRBD1 (6 bases). The CDR3 totals 14 residues. The V end lost 0 bases, the J end lost 5 bases, and 10 bases lay between the germline ends. Germline V gives CDR1 MNHEY, CDR2 SVGAGI. The DNA for the CDR3 is TGTGCCAGCAGTTACTCACAGGGTCGGGAGACCCAGTACTTC. This encodes CASSYSQGRETQYF.